This T cell receptor (beta chain) comes out of a study of CD8+CD57+ T cells in acquired aplastic anemia. Across the study: The study obtained an average of around 3.4 ug of DNA from sorted CD4+ and CD8+ cells.

Germline assignment: CDR1 SGHNT and CDR2 YYREEE (reference sequence). The CDR3 is made up of 15 amino acids. V dropped 4 bases and J dropped 3; count of bases not matched to a gene: 3. Profiles of TCR beta VDJ and CDR3 were generated from a genomic DNA template. TCRdb analysed the reads with MiXCR anew, one entry per CDR3 protein. Of about 150,000 distinct CDR3 sequences in the sample, around 47% were seen once. Whole-study results and caveats: Patients were compared with controls for CD8+ Simpson's diversity, and no significant difference emerged.

This clonotype has only a few counts. The antigen remains unidentified. By flow cytometry, patients selected for sequencing had shown an expansion of CD8+CD57+ cells. Severe acquired aplastic anemia affected all patients. The sample comprised sorted CD4+, CD8+, or CD8+CD57+ T cells (not recorded which) from PBMCs. This TCR came from a human donor with aplastic anemia. This chain joins TRBV5-4 and TRBJ2-2, with 10 bases fitting TRBD1. CDR3: CASSAGTGDTGELFF. The CDR3, as DNA: TGTGCCAGCAGCGCCGGGACAGGGGACACCGGGGAGCTGTTTTTT.